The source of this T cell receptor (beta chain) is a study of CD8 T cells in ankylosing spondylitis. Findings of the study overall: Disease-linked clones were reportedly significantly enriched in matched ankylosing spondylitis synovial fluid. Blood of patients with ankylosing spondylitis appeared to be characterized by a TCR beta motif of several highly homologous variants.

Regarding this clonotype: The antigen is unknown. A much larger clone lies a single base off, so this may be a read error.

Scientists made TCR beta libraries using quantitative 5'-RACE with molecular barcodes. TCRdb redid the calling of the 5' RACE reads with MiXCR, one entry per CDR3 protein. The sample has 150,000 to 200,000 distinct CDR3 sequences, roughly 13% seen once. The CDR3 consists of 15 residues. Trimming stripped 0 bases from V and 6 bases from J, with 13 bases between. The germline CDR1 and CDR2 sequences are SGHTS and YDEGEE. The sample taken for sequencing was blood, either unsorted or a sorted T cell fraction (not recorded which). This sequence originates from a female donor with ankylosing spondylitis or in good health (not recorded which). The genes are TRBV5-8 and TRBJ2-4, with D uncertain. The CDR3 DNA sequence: TGTGCCAGCAGCTTGGACCTTAGACGGCTAAACATTCAGTACTTC. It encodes CASSLDLRRLNIQYF.